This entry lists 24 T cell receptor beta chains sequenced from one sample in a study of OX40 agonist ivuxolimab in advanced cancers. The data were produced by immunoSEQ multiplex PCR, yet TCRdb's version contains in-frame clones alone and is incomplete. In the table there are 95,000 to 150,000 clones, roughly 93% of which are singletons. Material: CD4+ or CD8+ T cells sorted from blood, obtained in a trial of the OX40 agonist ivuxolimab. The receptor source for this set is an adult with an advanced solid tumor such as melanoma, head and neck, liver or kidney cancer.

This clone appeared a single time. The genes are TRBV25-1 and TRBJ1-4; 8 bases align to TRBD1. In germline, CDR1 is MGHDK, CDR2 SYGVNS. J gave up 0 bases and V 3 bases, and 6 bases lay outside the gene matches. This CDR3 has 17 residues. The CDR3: CASSDRPGGATNEKLFF. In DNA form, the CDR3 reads TGTGCCAGCAGTGACCGACCAGGGGGCGCAACTAATGAAAAACTGTTTTTT.

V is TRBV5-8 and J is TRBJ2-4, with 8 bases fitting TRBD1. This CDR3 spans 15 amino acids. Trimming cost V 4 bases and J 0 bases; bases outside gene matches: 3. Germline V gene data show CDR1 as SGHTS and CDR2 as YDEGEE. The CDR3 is CASSKGQVAKNIQYF. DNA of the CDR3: TGTGCCAGCAGCAAGGGACAGGTAGCCAAAAACATTCAGTACTTC.

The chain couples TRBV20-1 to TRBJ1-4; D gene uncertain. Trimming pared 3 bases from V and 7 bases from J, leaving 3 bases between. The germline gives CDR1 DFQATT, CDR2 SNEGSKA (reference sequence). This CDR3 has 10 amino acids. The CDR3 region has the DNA TGCAGTGCTAGTCGTGAAAAACTGTTTTTT. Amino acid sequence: CSASREKLFF.

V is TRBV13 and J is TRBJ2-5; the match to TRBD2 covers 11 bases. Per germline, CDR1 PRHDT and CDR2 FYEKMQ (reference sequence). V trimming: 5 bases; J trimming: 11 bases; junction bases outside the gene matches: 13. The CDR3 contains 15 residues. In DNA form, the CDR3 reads TGTGCCAGCAGCCTATTAGCGGGGGGGCCAGAGGAGCAGTACTTC. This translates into CASSLLAGGPEEQYF.

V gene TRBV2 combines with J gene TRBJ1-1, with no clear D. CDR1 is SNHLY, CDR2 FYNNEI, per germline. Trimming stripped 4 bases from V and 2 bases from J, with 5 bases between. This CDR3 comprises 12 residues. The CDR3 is CASSGRNTEAFF. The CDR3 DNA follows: TGTGCCAGCAGTGGTAGAAACACTGAAGCTTTCTTT.

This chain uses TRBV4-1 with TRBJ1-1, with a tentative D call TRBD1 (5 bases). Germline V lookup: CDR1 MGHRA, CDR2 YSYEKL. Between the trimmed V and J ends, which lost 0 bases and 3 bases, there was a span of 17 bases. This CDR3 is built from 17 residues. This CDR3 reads CASSQDKGLPKDTEAFF. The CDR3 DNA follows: TGCGCCAGCAGCCAAGATAAGGGGCTCCCCAAGGACACTGAAGCTTTCTTT.

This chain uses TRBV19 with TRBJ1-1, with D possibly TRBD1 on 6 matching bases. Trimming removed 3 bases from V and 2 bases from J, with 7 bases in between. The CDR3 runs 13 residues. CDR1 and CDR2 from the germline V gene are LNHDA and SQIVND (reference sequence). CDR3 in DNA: TGTGCCAGTAGTATCAGGGGAAACACTGAAGCTTTCTTT. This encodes CASSIRGNTEAFF.

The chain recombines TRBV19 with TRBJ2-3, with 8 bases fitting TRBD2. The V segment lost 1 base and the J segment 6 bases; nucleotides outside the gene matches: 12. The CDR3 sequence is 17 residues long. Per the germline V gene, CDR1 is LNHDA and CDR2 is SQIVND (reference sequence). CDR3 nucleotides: TGTGCCAGTAGTATAGGGGGACTAGTCGGGCGTCGTGATACGCAGTATTTT. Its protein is CASSIGGLVGRRDTQYF.

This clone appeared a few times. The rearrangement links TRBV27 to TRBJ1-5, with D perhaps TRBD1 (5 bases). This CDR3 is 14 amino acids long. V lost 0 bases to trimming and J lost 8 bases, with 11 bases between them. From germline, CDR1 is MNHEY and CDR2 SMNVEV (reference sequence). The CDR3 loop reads CASSLSAGLEPQHF. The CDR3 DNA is TGTGCCAGCAGTTTATCCGCAGGGTTGGAGCCCCAGCATTTT.

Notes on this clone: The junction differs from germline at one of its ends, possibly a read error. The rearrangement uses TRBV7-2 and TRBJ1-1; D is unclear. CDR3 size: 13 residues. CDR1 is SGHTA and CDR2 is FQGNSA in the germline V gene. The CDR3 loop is CASSVNGNAEAFF. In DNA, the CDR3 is TGTGCCAGCAGTGTGAATGGGAACGCTGAAGCTTTCTTT. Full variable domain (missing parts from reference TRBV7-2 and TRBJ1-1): GAGVSQSPSNKVTEKGKDVELRCDPISGHTALYWYRQSLGQGLEFLIYFQGNSAPDKSGLPSDRFSAERTGGSVSTLTIQRTQQEDSAVYLCASSVNGNAEAFFGQGTRLTVV.

CDR3 sequence: CASSSRDQNEQFF. The CDR3 coding sequence is TGTGCCAGCAGTTCCCGGGACCAAAATGAGCAGTTCTTC. V gene TRBV27 combines with J gene TRBJ2-1; D might be TRBD1 or TRBD2, each matching 5 bases. Germline CDR1 is MNHEY and CDR2 is SMNVEV (reference sequence). The CDR3 totals 13 residues. V shed 4 bases and J shed 7 bases, with 11 bases lying between them.

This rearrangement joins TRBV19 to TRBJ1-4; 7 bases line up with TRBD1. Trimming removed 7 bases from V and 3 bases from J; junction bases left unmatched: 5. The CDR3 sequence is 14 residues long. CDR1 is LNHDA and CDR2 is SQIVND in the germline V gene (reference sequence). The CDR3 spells CASTRTGPNEKLFF. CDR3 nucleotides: TGTGCCAGTACTCGGACAGGACCTAATGAAAAACTGTTTTTT.

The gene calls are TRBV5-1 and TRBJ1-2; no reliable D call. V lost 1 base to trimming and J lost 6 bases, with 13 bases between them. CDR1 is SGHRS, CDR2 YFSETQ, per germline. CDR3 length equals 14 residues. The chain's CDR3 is CASSLSQQRHGYTF. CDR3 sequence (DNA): TGCGCCAGCAGCTTGTCACAGCAAAGACATGGCTACACCTTC.

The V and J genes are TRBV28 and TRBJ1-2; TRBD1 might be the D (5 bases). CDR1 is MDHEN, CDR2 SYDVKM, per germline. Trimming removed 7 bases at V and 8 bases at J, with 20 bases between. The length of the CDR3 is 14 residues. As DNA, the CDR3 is TGTGCCAGCACCTCAGAGGGGCGCCTCTGGGGCTACACCTTC. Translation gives CASTSEGRLWGYTF.

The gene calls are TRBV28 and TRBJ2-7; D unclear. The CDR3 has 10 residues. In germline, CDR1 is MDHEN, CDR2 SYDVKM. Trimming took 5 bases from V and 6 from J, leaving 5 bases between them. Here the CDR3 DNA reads TGTGCCAGCAGTGGGCGCGAGCAGTACTTC. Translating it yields CASSGREQYF. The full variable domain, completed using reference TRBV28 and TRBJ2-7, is DVKVTQSSRYLVKRTGEKVFLECVQDMDHENMFWYRQDPGLGLRLIYFSYDVKMKEKGDIPEGYSVSREKKERFSLILESASTNQTSMYLCASSGREQYFGPGTRLTVT.

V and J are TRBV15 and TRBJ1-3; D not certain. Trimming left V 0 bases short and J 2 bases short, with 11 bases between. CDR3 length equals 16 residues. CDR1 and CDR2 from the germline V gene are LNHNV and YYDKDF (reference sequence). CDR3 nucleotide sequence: TGTGCCACCAGCAGAGAGCAGGACTCAGCTGGAAACACCATATATTTT. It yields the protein CATSREQDSAGNTIYF.

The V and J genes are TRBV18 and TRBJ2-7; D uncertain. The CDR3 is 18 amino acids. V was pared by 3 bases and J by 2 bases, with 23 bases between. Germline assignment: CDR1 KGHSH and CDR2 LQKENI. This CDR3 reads CASSPTPPTLPAAYEQYF. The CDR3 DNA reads TGTGCCAGCTCACCCACCCCCCCTACCCTTCCGGCCGCCTACGAGCAGTACTTC.

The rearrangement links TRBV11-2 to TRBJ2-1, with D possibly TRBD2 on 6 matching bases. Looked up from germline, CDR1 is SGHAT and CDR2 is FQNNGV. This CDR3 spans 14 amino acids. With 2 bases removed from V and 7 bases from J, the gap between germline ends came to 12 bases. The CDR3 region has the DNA TGTGCCAGCAGCTTACATTTAGCGGATAATGAGCAGTTCTTC. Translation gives CASSLHLADNEQFF.

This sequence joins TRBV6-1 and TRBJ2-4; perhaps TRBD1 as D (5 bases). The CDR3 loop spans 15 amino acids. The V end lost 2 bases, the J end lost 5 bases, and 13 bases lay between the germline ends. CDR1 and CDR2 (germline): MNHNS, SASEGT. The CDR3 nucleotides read TGTGCCAGCAGTGAAATTTCTGGGGCGGAAAACATTCAGTACTTC. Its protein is CASSEISGAENIQYF.

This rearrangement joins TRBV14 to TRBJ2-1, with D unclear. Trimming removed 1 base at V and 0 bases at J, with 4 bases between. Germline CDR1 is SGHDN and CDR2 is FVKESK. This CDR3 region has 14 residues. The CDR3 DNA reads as TGTGCCAGCAGCCAAGGGAGCTCCTACAATGAGCAGTTCTTC. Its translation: CASSQGSSYNEQFF.

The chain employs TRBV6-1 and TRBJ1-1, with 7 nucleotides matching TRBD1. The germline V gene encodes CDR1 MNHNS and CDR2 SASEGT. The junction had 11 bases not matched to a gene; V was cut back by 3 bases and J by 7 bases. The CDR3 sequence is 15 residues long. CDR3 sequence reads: CASSDLSLGQVEAFF. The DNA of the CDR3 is TGTGCCAGCAGTGATCTAAGCCTTGGACAGGTTGAAGCTTTCTTT.

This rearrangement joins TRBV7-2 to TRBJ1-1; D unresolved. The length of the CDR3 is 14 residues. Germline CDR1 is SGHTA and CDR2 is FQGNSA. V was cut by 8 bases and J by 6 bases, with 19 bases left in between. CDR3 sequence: CASFSLRRSAEAFF. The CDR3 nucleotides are TGTGCCAGCTTCTCACTAAGGAGAAGCGCTGAAGCTTTCTTT.

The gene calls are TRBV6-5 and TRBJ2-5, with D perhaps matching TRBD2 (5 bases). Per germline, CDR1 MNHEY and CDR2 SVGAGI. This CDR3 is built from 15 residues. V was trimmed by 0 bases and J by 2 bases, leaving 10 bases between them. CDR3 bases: TGTGCCAGCAGTTACTCGAGGGCGGAACAAGAGACCCAGTACTTC. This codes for CASSYSRAEQETQYF.

The CDR3 sequence: CASSKSDTGELFF. In DNA form, the CDR3 reads TGTGCCAGCTCGAAGTCGGACACCGGGGAGCTGTTTTTT. The V gene is TRBV9, the J gene TRBJ2-2; D unclear. The CDR3 spans 13 residues. V lost 7 bases to trimming and J lost 3 bases, with 10 bases between them. CDR1 is SGDLS and CDR2 is YYNGEE in the germline V gene.